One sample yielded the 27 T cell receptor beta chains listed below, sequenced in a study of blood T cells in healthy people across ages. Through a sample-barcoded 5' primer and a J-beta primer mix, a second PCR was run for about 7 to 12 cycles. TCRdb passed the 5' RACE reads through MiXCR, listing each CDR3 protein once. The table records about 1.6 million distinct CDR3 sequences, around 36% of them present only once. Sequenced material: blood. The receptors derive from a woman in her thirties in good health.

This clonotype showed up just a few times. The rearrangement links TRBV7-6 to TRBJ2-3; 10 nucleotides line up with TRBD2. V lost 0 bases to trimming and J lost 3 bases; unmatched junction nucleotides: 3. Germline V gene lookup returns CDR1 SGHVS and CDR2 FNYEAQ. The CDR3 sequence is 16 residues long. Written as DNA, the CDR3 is TGTGCCAGCAGCTTAGCAGCGGGGGGGAAGACAGATACGCAGTATTTT. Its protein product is CASSLAAGGKTDTQYF.

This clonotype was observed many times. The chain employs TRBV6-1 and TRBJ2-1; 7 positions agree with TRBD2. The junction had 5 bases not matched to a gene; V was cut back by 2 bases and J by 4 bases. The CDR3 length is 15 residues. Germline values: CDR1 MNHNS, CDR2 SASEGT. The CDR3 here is CASSELRREYNEQFF. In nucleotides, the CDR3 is TGTGCCAGCAGTGAACTGCGGCGGGAGTACAATGAGCAGTTCTTC.

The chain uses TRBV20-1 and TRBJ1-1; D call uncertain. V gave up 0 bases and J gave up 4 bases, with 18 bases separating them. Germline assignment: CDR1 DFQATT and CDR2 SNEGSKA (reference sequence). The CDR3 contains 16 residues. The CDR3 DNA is TGCAGTGCTAGAGATCGGTGGACGACCGTTGGCACTGAAGCTTTCTTT. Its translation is CSARDRWTTVGTEAFF.

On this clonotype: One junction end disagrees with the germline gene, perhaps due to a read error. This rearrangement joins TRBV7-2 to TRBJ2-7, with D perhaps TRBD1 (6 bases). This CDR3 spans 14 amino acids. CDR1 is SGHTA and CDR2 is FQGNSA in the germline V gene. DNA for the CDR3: TGTGCCAGCAGCCCGCACAGGGCCTCCTACGGGCAGTACTTC. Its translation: CASSPHRASYGQYF.

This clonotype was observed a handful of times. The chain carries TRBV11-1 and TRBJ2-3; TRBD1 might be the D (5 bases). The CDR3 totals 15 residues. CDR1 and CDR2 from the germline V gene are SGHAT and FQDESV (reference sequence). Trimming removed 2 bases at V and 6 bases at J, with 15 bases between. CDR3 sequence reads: CASSLRWARADTQYF. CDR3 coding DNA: TGTGCCAGCAGCTTACGATGGGCCAGGGCTGATACGCAGTATTTT.

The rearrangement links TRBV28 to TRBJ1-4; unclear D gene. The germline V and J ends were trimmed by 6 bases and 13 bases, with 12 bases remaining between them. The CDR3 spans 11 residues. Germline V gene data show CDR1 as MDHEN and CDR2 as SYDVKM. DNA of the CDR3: TGTGCCAGCAGCCACGGAGGAGGACTGTTTTTT. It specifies CASSHGGGLFF.

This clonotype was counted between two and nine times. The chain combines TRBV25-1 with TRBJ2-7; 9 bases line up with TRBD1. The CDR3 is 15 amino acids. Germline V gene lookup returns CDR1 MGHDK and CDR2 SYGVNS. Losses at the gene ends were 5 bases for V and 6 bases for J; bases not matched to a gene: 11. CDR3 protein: CASSWPGTGSSEQYF. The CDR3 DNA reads TGTGCCAGCAGTTGGCCCGGGACAGGGTCGAGCGAGCAGTACTTC.

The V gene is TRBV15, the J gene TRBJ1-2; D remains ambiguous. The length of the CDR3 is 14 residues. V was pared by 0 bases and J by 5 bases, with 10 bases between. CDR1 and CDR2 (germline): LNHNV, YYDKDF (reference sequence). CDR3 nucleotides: TGTGCCACCAGCAGAGATCCCCAGTTTTATGGCTACACCTTC. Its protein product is CATSRDPQFYGYTF.

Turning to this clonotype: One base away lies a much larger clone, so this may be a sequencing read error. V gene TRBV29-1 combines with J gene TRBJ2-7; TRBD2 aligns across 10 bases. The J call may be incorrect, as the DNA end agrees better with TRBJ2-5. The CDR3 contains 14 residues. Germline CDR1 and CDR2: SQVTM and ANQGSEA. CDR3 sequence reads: CGVNPSGSRETQYF. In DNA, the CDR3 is TGCGGCGTTAATCCTAGCGGGAGCAGGGAGACCCAGTACTTC.

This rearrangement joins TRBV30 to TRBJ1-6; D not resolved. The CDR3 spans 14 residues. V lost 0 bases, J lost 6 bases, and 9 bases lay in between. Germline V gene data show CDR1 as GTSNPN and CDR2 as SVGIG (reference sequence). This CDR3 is CAWSVPEFNSPLHF. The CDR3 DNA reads TGTGCCTGGAGTGTACCAGAGTTTAATTCACCCCTCCACTTT.

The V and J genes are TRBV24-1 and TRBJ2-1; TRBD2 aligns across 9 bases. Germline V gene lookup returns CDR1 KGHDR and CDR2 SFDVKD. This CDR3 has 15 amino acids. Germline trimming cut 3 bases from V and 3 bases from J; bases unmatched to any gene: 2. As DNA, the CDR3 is TGTGCCACCAGTGATACTAGCGGGCTCTACAATGAGCAGTTCTTC. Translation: CATSDTSGLYNEQFF.

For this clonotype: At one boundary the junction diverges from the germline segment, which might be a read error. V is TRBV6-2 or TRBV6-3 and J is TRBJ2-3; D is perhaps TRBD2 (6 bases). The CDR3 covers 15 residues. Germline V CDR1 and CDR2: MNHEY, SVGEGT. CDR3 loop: CTSRNRREWAYTQYF. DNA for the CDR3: TGTACCAGCAGAAATAGGAGGGAGTGGGCATATACGCAGTATTTT.

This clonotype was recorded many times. The CDR3 DNA is TGCAGCGTTGCGGAAAGTACAGATACGCAGTATTTT. This codes for CSVAESTDTQYF. The rearrangement joins TRBV29-1 to TRBJ2-3; D is unclear. Trimming took 4 bases from V and 3 from J, leaving 8 bases between them. This CDR3 is built from 12 residues. CDR1 and CDR2 from the germline V gene are SQVTM and ANQGSEA.

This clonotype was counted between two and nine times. CDR3 DNA sequence: TGTGCCAGCAGCTTAGTCCAGGTGGTATCCTACGAGCAGTACTTC. Protein: CASSLVQVVSYEQYF. The V call is TRBV11-2, the J call TRBJ2-7, with no clear D. This CDR3 spans 15 amino acids. V was trimmed by 1 base and J by 1 base, leaving 11 bases between them. The germline gives CDR1 SGHAT, CDR2 FQNNGV.

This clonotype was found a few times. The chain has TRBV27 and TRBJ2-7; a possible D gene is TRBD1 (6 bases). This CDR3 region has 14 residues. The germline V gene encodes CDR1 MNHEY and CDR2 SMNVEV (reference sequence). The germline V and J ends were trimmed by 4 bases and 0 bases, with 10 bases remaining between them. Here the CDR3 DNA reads TGTGCCAGCAGTTGGGGGCAGAGCTCCTACGAGCAGTACTTC. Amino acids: CASSWGQSSYEQYF.

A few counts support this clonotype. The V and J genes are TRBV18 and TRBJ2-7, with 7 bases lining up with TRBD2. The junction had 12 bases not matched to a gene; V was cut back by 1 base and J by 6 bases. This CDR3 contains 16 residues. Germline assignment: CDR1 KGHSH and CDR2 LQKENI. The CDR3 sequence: CASSPLVGGPKGEQYF. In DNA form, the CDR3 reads TGTGCCAGCTCACCACTGGTGGGAGGGCCAAAGGGCGAGCAGTACTTC.

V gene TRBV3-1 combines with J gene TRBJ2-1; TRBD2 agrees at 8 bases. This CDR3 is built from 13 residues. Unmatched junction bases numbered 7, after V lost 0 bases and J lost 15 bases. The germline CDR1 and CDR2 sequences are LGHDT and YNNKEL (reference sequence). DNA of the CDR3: TGTGCCAGCAGCCAAGAGGCGCGGGGGGATCGGTTCTTC. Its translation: CASSQEARGDRFF.

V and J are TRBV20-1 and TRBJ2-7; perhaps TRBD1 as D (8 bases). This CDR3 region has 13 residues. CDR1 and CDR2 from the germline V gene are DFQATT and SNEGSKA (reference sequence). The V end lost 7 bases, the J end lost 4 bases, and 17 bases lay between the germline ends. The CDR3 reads CSVRTGRVYEQYF. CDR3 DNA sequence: TGCAGTGTCCGGACAGGGAGGGTATACGAGCAGTACTTC.

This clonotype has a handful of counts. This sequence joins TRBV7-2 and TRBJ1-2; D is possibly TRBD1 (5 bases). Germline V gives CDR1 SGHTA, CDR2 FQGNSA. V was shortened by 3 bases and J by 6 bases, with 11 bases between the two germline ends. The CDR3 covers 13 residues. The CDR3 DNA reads TGTGCCAGCAGCTTTCGGGACTTCCATGGCTACACCTTC. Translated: CASSFRDFHGYTF.

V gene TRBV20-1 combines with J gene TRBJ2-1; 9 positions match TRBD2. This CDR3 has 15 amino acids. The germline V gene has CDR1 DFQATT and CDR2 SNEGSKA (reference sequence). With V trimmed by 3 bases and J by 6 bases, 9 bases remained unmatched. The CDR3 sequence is CSASPASGMSNEQFF. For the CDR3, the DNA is TGCAGTGCTAGCCCCGCTAGCGGGATGAGCAATGAGCAGTTCTTC.

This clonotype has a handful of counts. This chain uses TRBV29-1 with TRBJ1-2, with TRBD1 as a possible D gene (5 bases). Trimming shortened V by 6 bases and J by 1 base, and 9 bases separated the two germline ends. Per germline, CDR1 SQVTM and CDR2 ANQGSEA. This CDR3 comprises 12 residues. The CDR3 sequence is CSVQTVNYGYTF. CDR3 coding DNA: TGCAGCGTGCAGACAGTTAACTATGGCTACACCTTC. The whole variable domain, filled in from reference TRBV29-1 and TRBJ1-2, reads SAVISQKPSRDICQRGTSLTIQCQVDSQVTMMFWYRQQPGQSLTLIATANQGSEATYESGFVIDKFPISRPNLTFSTLTVSNMSPEDSSIYLCSVQTVNYGYTFGSGTRLTVV.

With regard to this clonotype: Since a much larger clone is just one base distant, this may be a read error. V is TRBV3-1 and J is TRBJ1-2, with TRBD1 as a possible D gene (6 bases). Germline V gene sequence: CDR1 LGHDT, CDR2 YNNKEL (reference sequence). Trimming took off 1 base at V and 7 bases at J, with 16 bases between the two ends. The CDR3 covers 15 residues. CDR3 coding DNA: TGTGCCAGCAGCCAAGGAGACAGGAATGGATGTGGCTACACCTTC. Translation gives CASSQGDRNGCGYTF.

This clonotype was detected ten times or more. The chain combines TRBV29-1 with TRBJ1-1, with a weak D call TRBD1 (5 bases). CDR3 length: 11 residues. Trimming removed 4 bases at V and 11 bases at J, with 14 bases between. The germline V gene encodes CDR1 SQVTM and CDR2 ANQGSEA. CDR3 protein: CSVGKDMAAFF. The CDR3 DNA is TGCAGCGTTGGAAAGGACATGGCCGCTTTCTTT.

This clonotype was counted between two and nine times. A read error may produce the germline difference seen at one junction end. CDR3 sequence (DNA): TGCAGCGTCTACGACAGTACAACACAAGAGGCCCAGTACTTC. It is translated as CSVYDSTTQEAQYF. The rearrangement uses TRBV29-1 and TRBJ2-5, with D perhaps matching TRBD1 (5 bases). The CDR3 consists of 14 residues. Germline loops: CDR1 SQVTM, CDR2 ANQGSEA.

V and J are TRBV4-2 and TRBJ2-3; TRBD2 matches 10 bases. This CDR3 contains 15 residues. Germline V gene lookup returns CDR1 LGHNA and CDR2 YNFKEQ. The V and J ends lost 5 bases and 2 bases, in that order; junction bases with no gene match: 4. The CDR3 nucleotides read TGTGCCAGCAGCTCTAGCGGGAGTGACACAGATACGCAGTATTTT. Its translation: CASSSSGSDTDTQYF.

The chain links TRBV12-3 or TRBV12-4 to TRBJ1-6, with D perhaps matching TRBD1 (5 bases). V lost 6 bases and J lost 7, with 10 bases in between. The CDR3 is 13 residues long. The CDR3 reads CASSPGLNSPLHF. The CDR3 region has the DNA TGTGCCAGCAGCCCGGGGCTCAATTCACCCCTCCACTTT.

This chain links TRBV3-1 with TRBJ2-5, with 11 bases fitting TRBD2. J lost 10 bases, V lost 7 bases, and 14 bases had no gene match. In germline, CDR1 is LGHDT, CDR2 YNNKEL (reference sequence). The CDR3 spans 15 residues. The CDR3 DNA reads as TGTGCCAGCACCGCGGGACTAGCGGTACTCATGGGCCAGTACTTC. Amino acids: CASTAGLAVLMGQYF.